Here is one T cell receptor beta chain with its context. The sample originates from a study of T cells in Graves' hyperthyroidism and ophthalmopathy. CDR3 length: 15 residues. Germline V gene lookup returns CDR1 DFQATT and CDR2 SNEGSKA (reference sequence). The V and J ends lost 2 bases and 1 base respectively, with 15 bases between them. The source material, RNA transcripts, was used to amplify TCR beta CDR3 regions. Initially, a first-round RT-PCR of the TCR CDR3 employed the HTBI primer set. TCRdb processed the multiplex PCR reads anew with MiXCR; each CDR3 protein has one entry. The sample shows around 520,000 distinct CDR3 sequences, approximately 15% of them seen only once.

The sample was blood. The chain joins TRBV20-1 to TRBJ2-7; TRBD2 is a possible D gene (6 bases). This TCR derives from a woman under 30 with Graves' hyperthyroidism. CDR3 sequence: CSARPRDSPSYEQYV. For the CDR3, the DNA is TGCAGTGCTAGACCTCGGGACTCTCCTTCCTACGAGCAGTACGTC.